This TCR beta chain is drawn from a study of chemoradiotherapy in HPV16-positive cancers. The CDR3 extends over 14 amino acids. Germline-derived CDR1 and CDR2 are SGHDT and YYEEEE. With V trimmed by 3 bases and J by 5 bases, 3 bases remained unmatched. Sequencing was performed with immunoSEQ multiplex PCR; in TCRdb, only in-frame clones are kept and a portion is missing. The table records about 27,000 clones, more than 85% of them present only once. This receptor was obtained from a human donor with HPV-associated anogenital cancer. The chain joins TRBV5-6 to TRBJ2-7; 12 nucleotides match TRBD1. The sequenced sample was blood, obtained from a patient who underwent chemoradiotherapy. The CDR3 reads CASSWGTGGHEQYF. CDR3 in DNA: TGTGCCAGCAGCTGGGGGACAGGGGGCCACGAGCAGTACTTC.